These 8 T cell receptor beta chains were all obtained from the same sample, sequenced in a study of post-analysis software for immune sequencing data. Their antigen targets remain unknown. Study-level findings and limits: When patients were compared with controls, about five TRBV segments were more frequent, TRBV5-6, TRBV5-1 and TRBV20-1 among them.

Carried by the TCR beta cDNA libraries were unique molecular identifiers. TCRdb re-called the PCR reads through MiXCR, storing one row per CDR3 protein. The data hold 600,000 to 750,000 distinct CDR3 sequences, with approximately 59% observed a single time. The sequenced sample consisted of blood. These receptors were collected from a girl aged 2-9 years with multiple sclerosis.

The rearrangement uses TRBV2 and TRBJ1-1; tentative D call: TRBD1 (6 bases). Germline-derived CDR1 and CDR2 are SNHLY and FYNNEI. CDR3 length: 14 amino acids. The ends were cut back, 8 bases at V and 4 bases at J, with 17 bases in the middle. The chain's CDR3 is CASDRLSALTEAFF. The CDR3 region has the DNA TGTGCCAGCGACAGGTTGTCCGCTCTCACTGAAGCTTTCTTT.

The J gene is TRBJ2-7, the V gene TRBV28; TRBD2 agrees at 12 bases. The CDR3 loop spans 15 amino acids. The V gene's germline CDR1 is MDHEN and CDR2 SYDVKM. Germline trimming cut 7 bases from V and 4 bases from J; bases unmatched to any gene: 8. CDR3 nucleotides: TGTGCCAGCAACCTAGGGCTAGCGGGAGGGTACGAGCAGTACTTC. Its protein is CASNLGLAGGYEQYF.

The rearrangement joins TRBV30 to TRBJ1-2; the D is unclear. The germline CDR1 and CDR2 sequences are GTSNPN and SVGIG (reference sequence). Between the trimmed V and J ends, which lost 7 bases and 8 bases, there was a span of 14 bases. The CDR3 is 11 residues long. The CDR3 reads CASNSFLGYTF. CDR3 nucleotides: TGTGCCTCCAACAGTTTCCTCGGCTACACCTTC.

This clonotype has a single count. V gene TRBV6-4 combines with J gene TRBJ2-3; the D is unclear. Germline values: CDR1 MRHNA, CDR2 SNTAGT. Trimming removed 0 bases at V and 12 bases at J, with 10 bases between. The CDR3 runs 12 residues. The CDR3 bases are TGTGCCAGCAGTGACTCCGGCTTTACACAGTATTTT. This sequence encodes CASSDSGFTQYF.

This chain links TRBV2 with TRBJ1-2; D might be TRBD1 (6 bases). Germline V gives CDR1 SNHLY, CDR2 FYNNEI. Trimming removed 5 bases from V and 4 bases from J, with 20 bases in between. The CDR3 runs 16 residues. Here the CDR3 reads CASSRTPGGEGYGYTF. The CDR3 nucleotides are TGTGCCAGCAGTCGTACCCCGGGGGGCGAAGGCTATGGCTACACCTTC.

The chain recombines TRBV5-1 with TRBJ2-1; TRBD2 matches 8 bases. The J segment lost 2 bases and the V segment lost 4 bases, leaving 8 bases of the junction unmatched. The CDR3 extends over 16 amino acids. Germline V gene data show CDR1 as SGHRS and CDR2 as YFSETQ. The CDR3 DNA is TGCGCCAGCAGCACCTCAGCGGGGGAAACCTACAATGAGCAGTTCTTC. Translated: CASSTSAGETYNEQFF.

V is TRBV3-1 and J is TRBJ2-7; perhaps TRBD2 as D (5 bases). V was clipped by 1 base and J by 6 bases, with 10 bases between them. In germline, CDR1 is LGHDT, CDR2 YNNKEL (reference sequence). This CDR3 has 13 residues. In DNA form, the CDR3 reads TGTGCCAGCAGCCAAGCGGGGATGTCCGAGCAGTACTTC. Translated, it gives CASSQAGMSEQYF.

This clonotype was observed a few times. This chain uses TRBV11-2 with TRBJ2-1; 9 bases agree with TRBD1. CDR3 size: 16 residues. V lost 4 bases to trimming and J lost 6 bases; unmatched junction nucleotides: 10. In germline, CDR1 is SGHAT, CDR2 FQNNGV. Here the CDR3 reads CASSSYSGTGTNEQFF. The CDR3 coding sequence is TGTGCCAGCAGCTCTTACTCCGGGACAGGGACCAATGAGCAGTTCTTC.